The 11 T cell receptor beta chains in this list originate from one sample, sequenced in a study of T cells in Graves' hyperthyroidism and ophthalmopathy. RNA transcripts were the template for amplifying TCR beta CDR3 regions. The HTBI primer set drove a first-round RT-PCR of the TCR CDR3. TCRdb passed the multiplex PCR reads through MiXCR, listing each CDR3 protein once. The sample yields around 560,000 distinct CDR3 sequences, over 15% seen once. Sequencing was carried out using blood. These receptors came from a woman between 18 and 29 years old with Graves' hyperthyroidism.

To note about this clonotype: This clone may be a read error of a much larger clone one base away. The chain combines TRBV7-2 with TRBJ1-1, with D perhaps matching TRBD1 (6 bases). Trimming cost V 8 bases and J 1 base, with 23 bases left between them. The length of the CDR3 is 17 residues. Germline V lookup: CDR1 SGHTA, CDR2 FQGNSA. DNA for the CDR3: TGTGCCAGCGGCTCCCCCGCCCGGGACATACAGAACACTGAAGCTTTCTTT. Its translation: CASGSPARDIQNTEAFF.

The count of this clonotype is one. Here the CDR3 omits its conserved ending phenylalanine or tryptophan, so a read error is the likely source. The gene calls are TRBV7-9 and TRBJ2-2; a weak D match, TRBD1 (6 bases). With 5 bases removed from V and 6 bases from J, the gap between germline ends came to 16 bases. The germline CDR1 and CDR2 sequences are SEHNR and FQNEAQ (reference sequence). The CDR3 sequence is 15 residues long. The CDR3 region is CASSPGVLGAGELFL. CDR3 sequence (DNA): TGTGCCAGCAGCCCAGGGGTTCTGGGGGCCGGGGAGCTGTTTCTT.

This clonotype showed up many times. V usage is TRBV28 and J usage is TRBJ2-1; 7 nucleotides agree with TRBD1. Germline V gene sequence: CDR1 MDHEN, CDR2 SYDVKM. The V gene end was trimmed by 4 bases and the J gene end by 3 bases; junction bases not matched to a gene: 6. The CDR3 spans 15 residues. The CDR3 DNA sequence: TGTGCCAGCAGTTCCTCGGGACAGATCTACAATGAGCAGTTCTTC. Protein sequence: CASSSSGQIYNEQFF.

This clonotype was observed at least ten times. The CDR3: CASSLGTSGGARSYNEQFF. The CDR3 DNA reads TGTGCCAGCAGCTTGGGGACTAGCGGGGGGGCGCGCTCCTACAATGAGCAGTTCTTC. This chain uses TRBV7-9 with TRBJ2-1; 16 bases align to TRBD2. Per germline, CDR1 SEHNR and CDR2 FQNEAQ (reference sequence). After removal of 3 bases from V and 0 bases from J, the junction contained 5 bases not matched to a gene. The CDR3 is 19 residues long.

This clonotype was seen repeatedly, ten times or more. The J gene is TRBJ2-3, the V gene TRBV4-1, with no clear D. Trimming pared 1 base from V and 2 bases from J, leaving 10 bases between. CDR3 length equals 15 residues. The germline V gene has CDR1 MGHRA and CDR2 YSYEKL. CDR3 protein: CASSQVGSYTDTQYF. CDR3 DNA: TGCGCCAGCAGCCAAGTGGGAAGTTACACAGATACGCAGTATTTT.

As for this clonotype: A much larger clone sits a single nucleotide away, making a read error possible. This chain connects TRBV30 to TRBJ1-1, with 8 nucleotides matching TRBD1. The CDR3 covers 13 residues. The V gene's germline CDR1 is GTSNPN and CDR2 SVGIG (reference sequence). As DNA, the CDR3 is TGTGCCCAGAGGACAGGGCGAAGGACTGAAACTTTCTTT. Translating it yields CAQRTGRRTETFF.

A single count supports this clonotype. The gene calls are TRBV10-1 and TRBJ2-3; no reliable D call. Trimming stripped 3 bases from V and 0 bases from J, with 10 bases between. Germline CDR1 reads WNHNN; CDR2 reads SYGVQD (reference sequence). The CDR3 has 15 residues. The CDR3 nucleotides are TGCGCCAGCAGTGACGATCTCCCCAGCACAGATACGCAGTATTTT. Translating gives CASSDDLPSTDTQYF.

As concerns this clonotype: No conserved phenylalanine or tryptophan ends this CDR3, so it is likely a read error. The chain combines TRBV7-9 with TRBJ1-1; the D is unclear. The CDR3 covers 14 residues. Germline-derived CDR1 and CDR2 are SEHNR and FQNEAQ (reference sequence). V gave up 1 base and J gave up 1 base, with 7 bases separating them. CDR3 in amino acids: CASSLVSQNTEAFL. The CDR3 coding sequence is TGTGCCAGCAGCTTAGTATCCCAGAACACTGAAGCTTTCCTT.

The rearrangement uses TRBV10-3 and TRBJ2-3; 9 bases are a match to TRBD2. Trimming cost V 6 bases and J 3 bases; bases outside gene matches: 7. Germline CDR1 and CDR2: ENHRY and SYGVKD. This CDR3 spans 15 amino acids. The CDR3 region is CAIRIAGVATDTQYF. CDR3 DNA: TGTGCCATCAGGATAGCGGGAGTCGCGACAGATACGCAGTATTTT.

This clonotype was detected many times. The genes are TRBV12-3 or TRBV12-4 and TRBJ1-1; a weak D match, TRBD1 (6 bases). This CDR3 is 14 amino acids long. Trimming left V 6 bases short and J 0 bases short, with 11 bases between. CDR3 DNA sequence: TGTGCCAGCAGACCGGGGGGCGTGAACACTGAAGCTTTCTTT. Translation gives CASRPGGVNTEAFF.

The table lists this clonotype with a few counts. The chain recombines TRBV6-6 with TRBJ1-4; D remains ambiguous. This CDR3 is 15 amino acids long. Germline-derived CDR1 and CDR2 are MNHNY and SVGAGI (reference sequence). V lost 1 base to trimming and J lost 7 bases, with 13 bases between them. As DNA, the CDR3 is TGTGCCAGCAGTTACTTTGACAAAGGCGGTGAAAAACTGTTTTTT. Its translation: CASSYFDKGGEKLFF.